This T cell receptor beta chain was sequenced for a study of blood T cell repertoires in COVID-19. Study information: Material from acute and convalescent COVID-19 was sourced from the United States, Italy and Spain. PBMCs, B-cell-depleted T cells, or T cells were the source of the cDNA or gDNA that made up the material.

Per the study methods: For nucleated cells, counts were estimated from reference gene primer amplification. Profiled with immunoSEQ multiplex PCR; TCRdb holds only in-frame clones, not every one. V and J calls and clone size are copied from that table; D and trimming were computed from the DNA. This table has some 270,000 clones, approximately 83% appearing once. From germline, CDR1 is MNHEY and CDR2 SMNVEV (reference sequence). This CDR3 contains 12 residues. With 8 bases removed from V and 6 bases from J, the gap between germline ends came to 14 bases. The receptor was isolated from a man aged 45-60 years who had recovered from COVID-19. The sequenced material came from PBMCs or T cells enriched from blood (not recorded which). The chain combines TRBV27 with TRBJ2-7, with D perhaps matching TRBD1 (6 bases). CDR3: CASGTGYGEQYF. CDR3 nucleotides: TGTGCCAGCGGAACAGGGTACGGCGAGCAGTACTTC.